This T cell receptor (beta chain) was recorded in a study of beta chain features in type 1 diabetes. Overall study results and limits: Researchers report that Type 1 diabetes patients had moderately but significantly shorter TCRB CDR3s across all four CD4+ subsets. Fewer junction insertions and more nucleotide deletions appeared in type 1 diabetes patients.

The table lists this clone with a few counts. Its antigen remains unknown. The authors reverse transcribed all of the isolated RNA, so sequencing captured expressed TCRB transcripts. Sequencing was performed with immunoSEQ multiplex PCR; in TCRdb, only in-frame clones are kept and a portion is missing. The sample holds 860,000 or so clones, under 20% seen once. The specimen sequenced was naive CD4+ T cells from blood. The receptor was derived from a woman between 18 and 29 years old in good health.

CDR3 residues: CASSWGTTLAKNIQYF. The CDR3 nucleotides are TGCGCCAGCAGCTGGGGGACAACACTAGCCAAAAACATTCAGTACTTC. V is TRBV5-1 and J is TRBJ2-4; D perhaps matches TRBD1 (6 bases). With 3 bases removed from V and 0 bases from J, the gap between germline ends came to 13 bases. The CDR3 runs to 16 residues. Germline values: CDR1 SGHRS, CDR2 YFSETQ.